The 15 T cell receptor beta chains in this list originate from one sample, sequenced in a study of T cells in Graves' hyperthyroidism and ophthalmopathy. TCR beta CDR3 sequences were amplified from RNA transcripts. TCR CDR3 regions were first amplified by RT-PCR with HTBI primers. TCRdb called the multiplex PCR reads again in MiXCR, with one record for every CDR3 protein. The sample records about 350,000 distinct CDR3 sequences, 13% to 15% being singletons. Material: blood. The receptors come from a woman in her sixties with Graves' ophthalmopathy.

This clonotype was counted a few times. CDR3 coding DNA: TGTGCCTGGAGGGCTGGAACTAGCGGGGCCTACAATGAGCAGTTCTTC. Encoded protein: CAWRAGTSGAYNEQFF. V is TRBV30 and J is TRBJ2-1; the match to TRBD2 covers 10 bases. The V segment lost 3 bases and the J segment 2 bases; nucleotides outside the gene matches: 7. CDR3 length: 16 amino acids. Germline CDR1 GTSNPN, CDR2 SVGIG (reference sequence).

The rearrangement uses TRBV7-8 and TRBJ1-2; D is possibly TRBD1 (6 bases). V gave up 5 bases and J gave up 2 bases, with 15 bases separating them. This CDR3 is 15 amino acids long. Per the germline V gene, CDR1 is SGHVS and CDR2 is FQNEAQ. As DNA, the CDR3 is TGTGCCAGCAGCACGAACCGGGACAAAAACTATGGCTACACCTTC. Translated, it gives CASSTNRDKNYGYTF. The whole variable domain, remainder taken from reference TRBV7-8 and TRBJ1-2, is GAGVSQSPRYKVAKRGQDVALRCDPISGHVSLFWYQQALGQGPEFLTYFQNEAQLDKSGLPSDRFFAERPEGSVSTLKIQRTQQEDSAVYLCASSTNRDKNYGYTFGSGTRLTVV.

The genes are TRBV10-1 and TRBJ2-5; 8 positions agree with TRBD1. V was clipped by 4 bases and J by 1 base; unmatched bases: 8. Germline-derived CDR1 and CDR2 are WNHNN and SYGVQD (reference sequence). The CDR3 is 16 residues long. The CDR3 bases are TGCGCCAGCAGTGGGCACCGGGACAGGCCCCAAGAGACCCAGTACTTC. It translates to CASSGHRDRPQETQYF.

This clonotype was counted ten times or more. V usage is TRBV18 and J usage is TRBJ1-2; D might be TRBD1 (5 bases). The CDR3 runs to 15 residues. Germline V gene sequence: CDR1 KGHSH, CDR2 LQKENI. Trimming took 3 bases from V and 3 from J, leaving 14 bases between them. CDR3: CASSPLPTDHYGYTF. The CDR3 bases are TGTGCCAGCTCACCTTTACCGACAGACCACTATGGCTACACCTTC.

This clonotype was seen a few times. The chain links TRBV6-1 to TRBJ1-4, with D tentatively TRBD1 (6 bases). The CDR3 has 15 amino acids. CDR1 is MNHNS and CDR2 is SASEGT in the germline V gene. V lost 3 bases, J lost 7 bases, and 15 bases lay in between. CDR3 amino acids: CASSEVSGAGEKLFF. The CDR3 nucleotides are TGTGCCAGCAGTGAGGTTTCGGGGGCGGGTGAAAAACTGTTTTTT.

The chain links TRBV28 to TRBJ1-1, with 10 bases lining up with TRBD1. The V gene end was trimmed by 2 bases and the J gene end by 0 bases; junction bases not matched to a gene: 6. Germline V gives CDR1 MDHEN, CDR2 SYDVKM. This CDR3 has 17 residues. CDR3 region: CASSLVGDRGLNTEAFF. The CDR3 DNA reads TGTGCCAGCAGTTTAGTGGGGGACAGGGGATTGAACACTGAAGCTTTCTTT. The full variable domain, completed using reference TRBV28 and TRBJ1-1, is DVKVTQSSRYLVKRTGEKVFLECVQDMDHENMFWYRQDPGLGLRLIYFSYDVKMKEKGDIPEGYSVSREKKERFSLILESASTNQTSMYLCASSLVGDRGLNTEAFFGQGTRLTVV.

This clonotype was recorded many times. The chain carries TRBV5-1 and TRBJ2-1, with 14 bases matching TRBD2. The length of the CDR3 is 14 residues. With 4 bases clipped from V and 12 bases from J, the junction kept 6 bases outside the gene matches. The germline V gene has CDR1 SGHRS and CDR2 YFSETQ. CDR3 sequence (DNA): TGCGCCAGCAGCGGGGGACTAGCGGGAGTGGTGCAGTTCTTC. Translation: CASSGGLAGVVQFF.

The chain has TRBV19 and TRBJ1-5, with a possible D match to TRBD1 (6 bases). The germline CDR1 and CDR2 sequences are LNHDA and SQIVND (reference sequence). V lost 0 bases to trimming and J lost 9 bases, with 15 bases between them. The CDR3 is 15 amino acids. CDR3 bases: TGTGCCAGTAGTATAGATGGGACACCTTCTCGGCCCCAGCATTTT. It is translated as CASSIDGTPSRPQHF.

The sample holds many counts of this clonotype. J is TRBJ2-7 and V is TRBV27; D may match TRBD1 or TRBD2 (5 bases each). The CDR3 has 16 residues. Germline CDR1 reads MNHEY; CDR2 reads SMNVEV (reference sequence). V gave up 6 bases and J gave up 3 bases, with 21 bases separating them. CDR3 in amino acids: CASRTRGTNPIYEQYF. CDR3 coding DNA: TGTGCCAGCAGGACACGAGGGACGAACCCGATCTACGAGCAGTACTTC.

This clonotype was detected many times. The J gene is TRBJ2-7, the V gene TRBV7-2; D may be TRBD2 (5 bases). CDR1 and CDR2 (germline): SGHTA, FQGNSA. The V end was cut by 4 bases, the J end by 1 base, with 11 bases between. The CDR3 contains 14 residues. The CDR3 reads CASSWTSQSYEQYF. CDR3 bases: TGTGCCAGCAGCTGGACTTCCCAGTCCTACGAGCAGTACTTC.

This clonotype appeared many times. The chain links TRBV27 to TRBJ2-3; no reliable D call. V was cut by 5 bases and J by 1 base, with 16 bases left in between. From germline, CDR1 is MNHEY and CDR2 SMNVEV (reference sequence). CDR3 size: 16 residues. The CDR3 sequence is CASSPTELLGTDTQYF. CDR3 nucleotide sequence: TGTGCCAGCAGTCCTACAGAGCTGCTCGGCACAGATACGCAGTATTTT.

This clonotype was picked up many times. The chain links TRBV28 to TRBJ2-7, with D maybe TRBD2 (6 bases). The CDR3 totals 16 residues. Germline V CDR1 and CDR2: MDHEN, SYDVKM. V was cut by 7 bases and J by 0 bases, with 19 bases left in between. In DNA form, the CDR3 reads TGTGCCAGCACCTCCAGAGGGAGGCCCCTCTCCTACGAGCAGTACTTC. This translates into CASTSRGRPLSYEQYF. Full variable domain (outside the CDR3, taken from reference TRBV28 and TRBJ2-7): DVKVTQSSRYLVKRTGEKVFLECVQDMDHENMFWYRQDPGLGLRLIYFSYDVKMKEKGDIPEGYSVSREKKERFSLILESASTNQTSMYLCASTSRGRPLSYEQYFGPGTRLTVT.

This clonotype was seen ten or more times. The chain is built from TRBV6-1 and TRBJ2-3, with TRBD2 identical over 15 bases. The V gene end was trimmed by 5 bases and the J gene end by 6 bases; junction bases not matched to a gene: 3. Looked up from germline, CDR1 is MNHNS and CDR2 is SASEGT. The CDR3 is 15 residues long. The CDR3 reads CASSWGTSGRDTQYF. The CDR3 nucleotides are TGTGCCAGCAGTTGGGGGACTAGCGGGAGGGATACGCAGTATTTT.

This chain joins TRBV24-1 and TRBJ2-5, with TRBD2 matching 13 bases. J gave up 3 bases and V 2 bases, and 8 bases lay outside the gene matches. The CDR3 has 18 amino acids. CDR1 and CDR2 from the germline V gene are KGHDR and SFDVKD. In DNA form, the CDR3 reads TGTGCCACCAGTGATTCCGGCCGGACTAGCGGGAGCGAAGAGACCCAGTACTTC. This gives the protein CATSDSGRTSGSEETQYF.

This clonotype was observed many times. The chain carries TRBV10-3 and TRBJ1-1; D remains unclear. This CDR3 region has 12 residues. Between the trimmed V and J ends, which lost 6 bases and 1 base, there was a span of 6 bases. Germline V gives CDR1 ENHRY, CDR2 SYGVKD. CDR3: CAIRDGNTEAFF. The DNA for the CDR3 is TGTGCCATCAGGGACGGGAACACTGAAGCTTTCTTT.